What follows are 24 T cell receptor beta chains derived from one specimen sequenced in a study of blood T cell repertoires in COVID-19. The repertoire was sequenced with immunoSEQ multiplex PCR; TCRdb's copy has only in-frame clones and lacks some. The sample has about 220,000 clones, over 60% seen once; the top ten hold roughly 6.7%. The sequenced sample consisted of peripheral blood. All receptors come from a woman aged 70-85 years with acute or convalescent COVID-19.

The chain employs TRBV2 and TRBJ2-1; a possible D gene is TRBD1 (5 bases). From germline, CDR1 is SNHLY and CDR2 FYNNEI. Trimming removed 2 bases from V and 10 bases from J, with 9 bases in between. The CDR3 consists of 12 residues. The CDR3, as DNA: TGTGCCAGCAGTGAACAGGGTGACGAGCAGTTCTTC. It codes for CASSEQGDEQFF.

This sequence joins TRBV2 and TRBJ2-7; 9 bases are a match to TRBD1. The CDR3 has 15 residues. After removal of 6 bases from V and 3 bases from J, the junction contained 9 bases not matched to a gene. Germline CDR1 SNHLY, CDR2 FYNNEI. This CDR3 reads CASRGSGTGRYEQYV. CDR3 in DNA: TGTGCCAGCAGGGGTTCCGGGACAGGGCGCTACGAGCAGTACGTC.

This rearrangement joins TRBV5-1 to TRBJ2-7; 8 positions match TRBD1. This CDR3 spans 15 amino acids. V gave up 4 bases and J gave up 0 bases; unmatched junction bases: 6. Germline V gene lookup returns CDR1 SGHRS and CDR2 YFSETQ. DNA of the CDR3: TGCGCCAGCAGCGGGGGACAGGCGATCTCCTACGAGCAGTACTTC. Amino acid sequence: CASSGGQAISYEQYF.

The chain links TRBV19 to TRBJ1-4, with 7 bases matching TRBD1. Germline trimming cut 5 bases from V and 8 bases from J; bases unmatched to any gene: 14. In germline, CDR1 is LNHDA, CDR2 SQIVND (reference sequence). The CDR3 length is 16 residues. The chain's CDR3 is CASSRGGAVVSEKLFF. The CDR3 DNA reads as TGTGCCAGTAGTCGAGGGGGCGCGGTAGTTTCAGAAAAACTGTTTTTT.

This chain uses TRBV4-1 with TRBJ1-3; 10 bases are shared with TRBD1. The V and J ends lost 1 base and 6 bases, in that order; junction bases with no gene match: 6. CDR3 length: 16 amino acids. CDR1 is MGHRA and CDR2 is YSYEKL in the germline V gene. CDR3 nucleotide sequence: TGCGCCAGCAGCCAAGTAGCCGGGACAGGGGTAAACACCATATATTTT. Protein product: CASSQVAGTGVNTIYF.

V and J are TRBV2 and TRBJ2-1, with TRBD2 matching 12 bases. The CDR3 extends over 15 amino acids. CDR1 is SNHLY, CDR2 FYNNEI, per germline. V was pared by 6 bases and J by 4 bases, with 4 bases of the junction left unmatched. CDR3 protein: CASRATSGGYNEQFF. The CDR3 DNA follows: TGTGCCAGCAGAGCGACTAGCGGGGGTTACAATGAGCAGTTCTTC.

Only a few counts were recorded for this clone. The chain couples TRBV19 to TRBJ2-2, with 8 bases that match TRBD1. The CDR3 sequence is 17 residues long. The V segment lost 1 base and the J segment 2 bases; nucleotides outside the gene matches: 6. Germline assignment: CDR1 LNHDA and CDR2 SQIVND (reference sequence). The CDR3 DNA reads as TGTGCCAGTAGTATAGTTGGACAGGGACGTAACACCGGGGAGCTGTTTTTT. Encoded protein: CASSIVGQGRNTGELFF.

The V call is TRBV19, the J call TRBJ2-7, with D possibly being TRBD1 (6 bases). Per the germline V gene, CDR1 is LNHDA and CDR2 is SQIVND (reference sequence). CDR3 length: 12 amino acids. Trimming shortened V by 4 bases and J by 5 bases, and 9 bases separated the two germline ends. CDR3 loop: CASSNRVDEQYF. The DNA for the CDR3 is TGTGCCAGTAGTAACAGGGTGGACGAGCAGTACTTC.

The V call is TRBV30, the J call TRBJ1-2; 7 positions agree with TRBD1. This CDR3 has 13 residues. The V gene's germline CDR1 is GTSNPN and CDR2 SVGIG (reference sequence). Unmatched junction bases numbered 7, after V lost 5 bases and J lost 4 bases. CDR3 sequence (DNA): TGTGCCTGGGGGGAACAGGGGCCCTATGGCTACACCTTC. Residues: CAWGEQGPYGYTF.

This sequence joins TRBV5-1 and TRBJ2-2, with 9 bases fitting TRBD2. The V gene's germline CDR1 is SGHRS and CDR2 YFSETQ. J lost 7 bases, V lost 4 bases, and 5 bases had no gene match. The CDR3 runs to 14 residues. Here the CDR3 reads CASSTSLAGGELFF. CDR3 coding DNA: TGCGCCAGCAGCACCTCACTAGCGGGCGGGGAGCTGTTTTTT.

This clone was observed a handful of times. The rearrangement joins TRBV20-1 to TRBJ2-5, with D unclear. V was trimmed by 4 bases and J by 5 bases, leaving 8 bases between them. The germline CDR1 and CDR2 sequences are DFQATT and SNEGSKA (reference sequence). CDR3 length: 11 amino acids. The CDR3 loop reads CSAKLGETQYF. Written as DNA, the CDR3 is TGCAGTGCTAAGCTCGGGGAGACCCAGTACTTC.

The rearrangement joins TRBV4-1 to TRBJ2-5; 9 bases map to TRBD2. The CDR3 has 15 residues. The germline CDR1 and CDR2 sequences are MGHRA and YSYEKL. V shed 3 bases, J shed 4 bases, and the junction held 6 bases outside the gene matches. CDR3 in amino acids: CASSQSGGIGETQYF. Written as DNA, the CDR3 is TGCGCCAGCAGCCAGAGCGGGGGGATTGGAGAGACCCAGTACTTC.

This rearrangement joins TRBV19 to TRBJ1-3; D remains ambiguous. The CDR3 runs to 14 residues. Germline CDR1 LNHDA, CDR2 SQIVND (reference sequence). Trimming removed 6 bases at V and 3 bases at J, with 12 bases between. The CDR3: CASRAADVGNTIYF. Written as DNA, the CDR3 is TGTGCCAGTAGGGCGGCAGACGTTGGAAACACCATATATTTT.

The chain combines TRBV5-6 with TRBJ1-2, with D tentatively TRBD1 (6 bases). Germline V gene data show CDR1 as SGHDT and CDR2 as YYEEEE. V lost 0 bases and J 8 bases, leaving 11 bases between the germline ends. The CDR3 is 13 amino acids. The chain's CDR3 is CASSLGGLLGYTF. In DNA form, the CDR3 reads TGTGCCAGCAGCTTGGGGGGGCTCCTGGGCTACACCTTC. The full variable domain, completed using reference TRBV5-6 and TRBJ1-2, is DAGVTQSPTHLIKTRGQQVTLRCSPKSGHDTVSWYQQALGQGPQFIFQYYEEEERQRGNFPDRFSGHQFPNYSSELNVNALLLGDSALYLCASSLGGLLGYTFGSGTRLTVV.

V is TRBV24-1 and J is TRBJ2-5, with TRBD2 as a possible D gene (5 bases). The CDR3 sequence is 13 residues long. Germline V gives CDR1 KGHDR, CDR2 SFDVKD. V lost 7 bases and J lost 3, with 11 bases in between. Here the CDR3 DNA reads TGTGCCACCAGGAGAGGAGGTGAAGAGACCCAGTACTTC. Protein: CATRRGGEETQYF.

This chain uses TRBV11-1 with TRBJ2-5; TRBD2 aligns across 8 bases. Germline CDR1 and CDR2: SGHAT and FQDESV (reference sequence). CDR3 length equals 16 residues. V gave up 4 bases and J gave up 4 bases; unmatched junction bases: 11. CDR3 sequence reads: CASSYSSGALGETQYF. The CDR3 DNA is TGTGCCAGCAGCTATAGTAGCGGGGCTTTGGGAGAGACCCAGTACTTC.

CDR3 loop: CASSIQGGYEQYV. The CDR3 coding sequence is TGTGCCAGTAGTATACAGGGAGGCTACGAGCAGTACGTC. The V call is TRBV19, the J call TRBJ2-7, with D maybe TRBD2 (6 bases). Germline V lookup: CDR1 LNHDA, CDR2 SQIVND (reference sequence). This CDR3 has 13 amino acids. V gave up 2 bases and J gave up 3 bases, with 8 bases separating them.

J is TRBJ1-4 and V is TRBV19; D is unresolved. Between the trimmed V and J ends, which lost 0 bases and 0 bases, there was a span of 11 bases. This CDR3 comprises 17 residues. Germline V CDR1 and CDR2: LNHDA, SQIVND (reference sequence). The CDR3 DNA follows: TGTGCCAGTAGTATAGATTTCGCGATCCCAACTAATGAAAAACTGTTTTTT. This sequence encodes CASSIDFAIPTNEKLFF.

This clone occurred once. The V and J genes are TRBV7-2 and TRBJ1-1; 7 nucleotides agree with TRBD1. The CDR3 has 14 residues. J gave up 3 bases and V 5 bases, and 6 bases lay outside the gene matches. The germline V gene encodes CDR1 SGHTA and CDR2 FQGNSA. The CDR3 DNA reads TGTGCCAGCAGCACCACAGGGGTGGACACTGAAGCTTTCTTT. It specifies CASSTTGVDTEAFF. Combining the CDR3 with reference TRBV7-2 and TRBJ1-1 gives the whole variable domain GAGVSQSPSNKVTEKGKDVELRCDPISGHTALYWYRQSLGQGLEFLIYFQGNSAPDKSGLPSDRFSAERTGGSVSTLTIQRTQQEDSAVYLCASSTTGVDTEAFFGQGTRLTVV.

This clone was picked up a small number of times. This chain links TRBV6-1 with TRBJ2-7; D is perhaps TRBD2 (5 bases). The CDR3 spans 13 residues. The V end lost 1 base, the J end lost 1 base, and 5 bases lay between the germline ends. Germline V gene lookup returns CDR1 MNHNS and CDR2 SASEGT. The CDR3 region has the DNA TGTGCCAGCAGTGAAGGACTATCCTACGAGCAGTACGTC. Its translation is CASSEGLSYEQYV.

This clone was seen a handful of times. CDR3 protein: CSASKGEDYGYTF. In DNA, the CDR3 is TGCAGTGCTAGTAAAGGGGAGGACTATGGCTACACCTTC. This chain links TRBV20-1 with TRBJ1-2, with D possibly TRBD1 on 5 matching bases. The V gene lost 3 bases and the J gene lost 3 bases, with 11 bases spanning the gap. Germline CDR1 reads DFQATT; CDR2 reads SNEGSKA (reference sequence). The CDR3 sequence is 13 residues long.

This clone was found many times. In DNA, the CDR3 is TGCGCCAGCAGTGCTACAGGGGAATATGGCTACACCTTC. Its translation is CASSATGEYGYTF. The V and J genes are TRBV5-1 and TRBJ1-2; 7 positions match TRBD1. V lost 5 bases and J lost 5; bases outside the gene matches: 6. Germline V gene data show CDR1 as SGHRS and CDR2 as YFSETQ. The CDR3 covers 13 residues.

This sequence joins TRBV15 and TRBJ1-2; tentatively, D is TRBD1 (6 bases). The V end lost 0 bases, the J end lost 5 bases, and 13 bases lay between the germline ends. Germline V CDR1 and CDR2: LNHNV, YYDKDF (reference sequence). The CDR3 has 15 residues. The DNA of the CDR3 is TGTGCCACCAGCAGAGACCAGGGGAGACCTTATGGCTACACCTTC. This codes for CATSRDQGRPYGYTF. The full variable domain, with the rest looked up from reference TRBV15 and TRBJ1-2, is DAMVIQNPRYQVTQFGKPVTLSCSQTLNHNVMYWYQQKSSQAPKLLFHYYDKDFNNEADTPDNFQSRRPNTSFCFLDIRSPGLGDTAMYLCATSRDQGRPYGYTFGSGTRLTVV.

This chain joins TRBV6-2 or TRBV6-3 and TRBJ2-7, with TRBD2 as a possible D gene (6 bases). Per germline, CDR1 MNHEY and CDR2 SVGEGT. CDR3 length: 14 residues. V was shortened by 2 bases and J by 4 bases, with 12 bases between the two germline ends. The CDR3 sequence: CASSYGGNKYEQYF. The CDR3 region has the DNA TGTGCCAGCAGTTACGGGGGGAACAAATACGAGCAGTACTTC.